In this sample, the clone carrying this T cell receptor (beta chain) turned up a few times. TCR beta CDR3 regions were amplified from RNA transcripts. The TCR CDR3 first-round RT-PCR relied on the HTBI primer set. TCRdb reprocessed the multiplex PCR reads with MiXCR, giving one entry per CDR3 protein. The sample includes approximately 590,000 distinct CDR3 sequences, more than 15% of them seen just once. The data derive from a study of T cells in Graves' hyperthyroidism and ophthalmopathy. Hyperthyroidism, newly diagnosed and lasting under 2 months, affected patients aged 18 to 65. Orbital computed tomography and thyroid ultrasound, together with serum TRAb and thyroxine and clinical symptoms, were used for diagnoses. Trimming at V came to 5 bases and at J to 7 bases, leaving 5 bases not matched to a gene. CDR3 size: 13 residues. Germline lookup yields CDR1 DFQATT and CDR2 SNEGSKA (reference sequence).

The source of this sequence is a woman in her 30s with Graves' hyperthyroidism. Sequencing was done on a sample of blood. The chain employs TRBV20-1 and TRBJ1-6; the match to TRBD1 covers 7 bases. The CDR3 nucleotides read TGCAGTGCTTTCAGGGGGTTGAATTCACCCCTCCACTTT. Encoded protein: CSAFRGLNSPLHF.